These T cell receptor beta chains were read from a single sample in a study of T-cell memory formation after mild COVID-19. MiXCR, run by TCRdb on the 5' RACE reads, gives a single entry per CDR3 protein. The table shows approximately 340,000 distinct CDR3 sequences, with more than 15% occurring only once. The specimen was PBMCs or a T cell subset sorted from them (not recorded which). The source is a young man who had mild COVID-19 (a few samples of this study predate the infection). Cell type and time point are not known. Both conserved end residues are part of each CDR3. A D gene is named only where the DNA matches it firmly. Not all rows give a size; the values are once, few, many and, for expanded clones, a class.

DNA	CDR3	size	V	D	J
TGTGCCAGCAGCTTGGTAGGGGGAGAATCACCCCTCCACTTT	CASSLVGGESPLHF	once	TRBV7-2	NA	TRBJ1-6
TGTGCCAGCAGCCAAGGAGAAGCGGGGGAGGTCTTC	CASSQGEAGEVF	NA	TRBV3-1	TRBD2	TRBJ2-1
TGTGCCAGCAGTTACCTTAGCGGGGAGTACCAAGAGACCCAGTACTTC	CASSYLSGEYQETQYF	few	TRBV6-5	TRBD2	TRBJ2-5
TGCGCCAGTTGTAGCGGGGGGGCCAGGGAGCAGTTCTTC	CASCSGGAREQFF	NA	TRBV5-1	TRBD2	TRBJ2-1
TGTGCCAGCACATCAGGGGCTGGCACAGATACGCAGTATTTT	CASTSGAGTDTQYF	medium-sized	TRBV25-1	NA	TRBJ2-3
TGTGCCAGCAGTTTGAGACTAGCTGAGGACCAGTACTTC	CASSLRLAEDQYF	NA	TRBV6-6	TRBD2	TRBJ2-5
TGTGCCAGCAGTTCCCAGGGTTTCGATGGCTACACCTTC	CASSSQGFDGYTF	few	TRBV12-3/TRBV12-4	NA	TRBJ1-2
TGTGCCAGCAGCTTGTTCCCTATGAACACTGAAGCTTTCTTT	CASSLFPMNTEAFF	NA	TRBV5-5	NA	TRBJ1-1
TGTGCCAGCAGTGAAGCGCCTTGGGAGGTCGACACTGAAGCTTTCTTT	CASSEAPWEVDTEAFF	NA	TRBV6-1	NA	TRBJ1-1
TGTGCCAGCAGCGTATATCTGATAGGCGAGCAGTACTTC	CASSVYLIGEQYF	few	TRBV9	NA	TRBJ2-7
TGTGCCAGCAGTTTATCGGGACTAGCGGGGGGGCGGTACAATGAGCAGTTCTTC	CASSLSGLAGGRYNEQFF	NA	TRBV27	TRBD2	TRBJ2-1
TGTGCCAGCAGCCAAGAGTCGGGGTTTACCTACGAGCAGTACTTC	CASSQESGFTYEQYF	NA	TRBV14	NA	TRBJ2-7
TGTGCCAGCAGCTTATTAGCGGGGGCGTACAATGAGCAGTTCTTC	CASSLLAGAYNEQFF	many	TRBV5-5	TRBD2	TRBJ2-1
TGTGCCAGCAGTTCGTCTTATCCCCAGCATTTT	CASSSSYPQHF	NA	TRBV28	NA	TRBJ1-5
TGTGCCAGCAGTTTATCATCGGCAGGGCTTCCGCCCCAGCATTTT	CASSLSSAGLPPQHF	NA	TRBV27	NA	TRBJ1-5
TGTGCCAGCAGCGCCACGACAAGGGCGAACTATGGCTACACCTTC	CASSATTRANYGYTF	NA	TRBV7-9	NA	TRBJ1-2
TGTGCCAGCAGCCTGGGACAGGGGACTACTGGAAACACCATATATTTT	CASSLGQGTTGNTIYF	NA	TRBV7-9	TRBD1	TRBJ1-3
TGTGCCAGCAGCCCCGGGATCGGCCGGGGCAATGAGCAGTTCTTC	CASSPGIGRGNEQFF	few	TRBV7-6	NA	TRBJ2-1
TGTGCCAGCAGCTTGATAGGTAGCTCAGGCCAGACCCAGTACTTC	CASSLIGSSGQTQYF	NA	TRBV5-4	NA	TRBJ2-5
TGTGCCAGCAGCTTAGGGGCGCATGGCACTGAAGCTTTCTTT	CASSLGAHGTEAFF	many	TRBV7-2	NA	TRBJ1-1
TGCGCCAGCAGCCAAGGAATCTCCAGCTCCTACGAGCAGTACTTC	CASSQGISSSYEQYF	NA	TRBV4-3	NA	TRBJ2-7
TGTGCCAGCAGTGAAGTCCTTAGGGGAGCACACGAGCAGTACTTC	CASSEVLRGAHEQYF	NA	TRBV2	NA	TRBJ2-7
TGTGCCAGCAGCCTACAGGGGACGCAGTATTTT	CASSLQGTQYF	NA	TRBV12-3/TRBV12-4	TRBD1	TRBJ2-3
TGTGCCAGCAGCGTGACCGGGGTTTTGAACACTGAAGCTTTCTTT	CASSVTGVLNTEAFF	once	TRBV9	NA	TRBJ1-1
TGCGCCAGCAGCCAGTTACAGGGGTATTCTGGAAACACCATATATTTT	CASSQLQGYSGNTIYF	few	TRBV4-1	TRBD1	TRBJ1-3
TGTGCCAGCAGCTTGTTCGGGATGAGCTCCTATAATTCACCCCTCCACTTT	CASSLFGMSSYNSPLHF	many	TRBV5-6	NA	TRBJ1-6
TGTGCCAGCTCACCACAAGCAGGGTCCAAAAACATTCAGTACTTC	CASSPQAGSKNIQYF	NA	TRBV18	NA	TRBJ2-4
TGTGCCAGCAGCCAGGACAGGGCTCGCTATGGCTACACCTTC	CASSQDRARYGYTF	many	TRBV6-5	TRBD1	TRBJ1-2
TGTGCCAGCAGCTTCAGTATCGGCACAGATACGCAGTATTTT	CASSFSIGTDTQYF	NA	TRBV7-9	NA	TRBJ2-3
TGTGCCAGCAGTTACGAGGGACAGTTCTCTGGGGCCAACGTCCTGACTTTC	CASSYEGQFSGANVLTF	NA	TRBV6-5	TRBD1	TRBJ2-6
TGTGCCAGCAGCCGGGGAGTAGTCGAGACCCAGTACTTC	CASSRGVVETQYF	many	TRBV11-2	NA	TRBJ2-5
TGTGCCAGCCTCCACCGGGACAGGGGATACTATGGCTACACCTTC	CASLHRDRGYYGYTF	few	TRBV6-2/TRBV6-3	TRBD1	TRBJ1-2
TGTGCCAGCAGCTTGGACGCCCCCGGGGTCGATGAAAAACTGTTTTTT	CASSLDAPGVDEKLFF	few	TRBV5-4	NA	TRBJ1-4
TGCAGTGCAGGTCTAGCGGGGGACTCCTACGAGCAGTACTTC	CSAGLAGDSYEQYF	NA	TRBV20-1	TRBD2	TRBJ2-7
TGTGCCAGCCGGCTAGCGGGGGACTCCTACGAGCAGTACTTC	CASRLAGDSYEQYF	NA	TRBV19	TRBD2	TRBJ2-7
TGTGCCAGCAGTGAATGGGGACCGGGACAGGGGTATGGTAAGACCCAGTACTTC	CASSEWGPGQGYGKTQYF	NA	TRBV25-1	TRBD1	TRBJ2-5
TGTGCCAGCAGATCCGGGACAGGGTTGGGCACTGAAGCTTTCTTT	CASRSGTGLGTEAFF	few	TRBV11-2	TRBD1	TRBJ1-1
TGTGCCAGCAGTGAATCAGGGTCAGGGGACTCAACGGGAGCTTTCTTT	CASSESGSGDSTGAFF	many	TRBV25-1	NA	TRBJ1-1
TGTGCCAGCAGTTGGACAGGGGATCGCAATCAGCCCCAGCATTTT	CASSWTGDRNQPQHF	NA	TRBV27	TRBD1	TRBJ1-5
TGCGCCAGCAGCTTGGAGGGGCGGGGGCAGTTCTTC	CASSLEGRGQFF	few	TRBV5-1	NA	TRBJ2-1
TGTGCCAGCAGGATGGACAGGGCAAGGGACAATGAGCAGTTCTTC	CASRMDRARDNEQFF	few	TRBV28	TRBD1	TRBJ2-1
TGTGCCAGCAGCTTTCGGGGGACAGGCTATTACAATGAGCAGTTCTTC	CASSFRGTGYYNEQFF	NA	TRBV7-2	TRBD1	TRBJ2-1
TGCGCCAGCAGCCAGGATTTATCATACACAGATACGCAGTATTTT	CASSQDLSYTDTQYF	NA	TRBV4-3	NA	TRBJ2-3
TGTGCCAGCAGTCTAGCGGGGTTCGCTAGGAATACGCAGTATTTT	CASSLAGFARNTQYF	few	TRBV28	TRBD2	TRBJ2-3
TGTGCCACCAGCAGAGGGGACGCTGGAAACACCATATATTTT	CATSRGDAGNTIYF	NA	TRBV15	NA	TRBJ1-3